These 22 T cell receptor beta chains were all obtained from the same sample, sequenced in a study of radiation and T cells in renal cell carcinoma. Libraries were prepared by immunoSEQ multiplex PCR; TCRdb keeps only in-frame clonotypes and omits some of them. The table records approximately 150,000 clones, around 88% of them present only once. Described time point: blood 4 weeks post-SBRT, at nephrectomy. The sample's treatment: 15 Gy SBRT to primary tumor, nephrectomy 4 weeks later. This material consisted of blood, taken from a patient whose treatment included radiotherapy and nephrectomy. These receptors all come from a woman aged 45-65 years with renal cell carcinoma.

The V and J genes are TRBV19 and TRBJ2-6; 9 bases are a match to TRBD1. The CDR3 is 16 amino acids. Trimming removed 9 bases from V and 2 bases from J; junction bases left unmatched: 8. The V gene's germline CDR1 is LNHDA and CDR2 SQIVND (reference sequence). The CDR3 DNA is TGTGCCAGCCGGGACAGGGACGACGCTGGGGCCAACGTCCTGACTTTC. Translation: CASRDRDDAGANVLTF.

On this clone: Germline and junction disagree at one end, which may indicate a read error. At the DNA level, this CDR3 is encoded by other sequences in the same sample as well. This chain links TRBV5-4 with TRBJ2-7; possible D gene TRBD2, 5 bases. Germline V gene sequence: CDR1 SGHNT, CDR2 YYREEE (reference sequence). The CDR3 covers 17 residues. This chain's CDR3 is CASSPSGGILALGEQYF. The DNA for the CDR3 is TGTGCTAGCAGCCCCTCTGGAGGAATCCTAGCACTTGGCGAGCAGTACTTC.

The J gene is TRBJ2-3, the V gene TRBV7-8; possibly TRBD2 for D (7 bases). Trimming removed 0 bases at V and 0 bases at J, with 16 bases between. The CDR3 runs to 18 residues. The germline gives CDR1 SGHVS, CDR2 FQNEAQ. Here the CDR3 reads CASSLASRGASSTDTQYF. The CDR3 bases are TGTGCCAGCAGCTTAGCATCACGGGGGGCCTCTAGCACAGATACGCAGTATTTT.

The chain uses TRBV6-5 and TRBJ1-1, with TRBD1 as a possible D gene (5 bases). The CDR3 is 13 residues long. The V and J ends lost 2 bases and 2 bases respectively, with 6 bases between them. Germline assignment: CDR1 MNHEY and CDR2 SVGAGI. The CDR3 loop is CASSYDRNTEAFF. The CDR3 DNA follows: TGTGCCAGCAGTTACGACAGAAACACTGAAGCTTTCTTT.

V is TRBV4-3 and J is TRBJ2-2; 8 bases line up with TRBD1. Per the germline V gene, CDR1 is LGHNA and CDR2 is YSLEER. The CDR3 extends over 15 amino acids. After removal of 5 bases from V and 6 bases from J, the junction contained 8 bases not matched to a gene. In DNA form, the CDR3 reads TGCGCCAGCAGCACCGACAGGGGTTGGGCCGGGGAGCTGTTTTTT. Amino acids: CASSTDRGWAGELFF.

This chain connects TRBV7-3 to TRBJ2-1, with D possibly called TRBD1 or TRBD2 (5 bases each). V was pared by 5 bases and J by 10 bases, with 15 bases between. The germline V gene has CDR1 SGHTA and CDR2 FQGTGA. The CDR3 runs 13 residues. CDR3: CASSPPGTGEQFF. In DNA, the CDR3 is TGTGCCAGCAGCCCCCCCGGGACGGGGGAGCAGTTCTTC. Supplemented by reference TRBV7-3 and TRBJ2-1, the full variable domain reads GAGVSQTPSNKVTEKGKYVELRCDPISGHTALYWYRQSLGQGPEFLIYFQGTGAADDSGLPNDRFFAVRPEGSVSTLKIQRTERGDSAVYLCASSPPGTGEQFFGPGTRLTVL.

The chain carries TRBV4-1 and TRBJ2-3; a possible D gene is TRBD1 (6 bases). V was trimmed by 1 base and J by 4 bases, leaving 24 bases between them. The CDR3 runs to 19 residues. The germline gives CDR1 MGHRA, CDR2 YSYEKL. The CDR3 bases are TGCGCCAGCAGCCAAGTCAGGGGAACTTCCGCGGAGGCTTCAGATACGCAGTATTTT. This codes for CASSQVRGTSAEASDTQYF.

The rearrangement uses TRBV11-2 and TRBJ1-4, with unresolved D. Germline V gene sequence: CDR1 SGHAT, CDR2 FQNNGV. V was clipped by 6 bases and J by 8 bases, with 16 bases between them. This CDR3 has 14 residues. DNA of the CDR3: TGTGCCAGCAGTCAAGGCATCCTCGGGGAAAAACTGTTTTTT. Protein: CASSQGILGEKLFF.

This clone showed up just a few times. The chain uses TRBV25-1 and TRBJ1-1; TRBD1 agrees at 7 bases. V shed 7 bases, J shed 0 bases, and the junction held 5 bases outside the gene matches. This CDR3 has 14 amino acids. The germline gives CDR1 MGHDK, CDR2 SYGVNS. The CDR3 protein is CASTRTGVNTEAFF. CDR3 sequence (DNA): TGTGCCAGCACCAGGACAGGAGTGAACACTGAAGCTTTCTTT.

CDR3 DNA: TGTGCCAGCAGCCCCTCAGGGGGAGGGAAGAACACTGAAGCTTTCTTT. It is translated as CASSPSGGGKNTEAFF. The rearrangement uses TRBV7-9 and TRBJ1-1; 7 bases align to TRBD1. Germline CDR1 reads SEHNR; CDR2 reads FQNEAQ (reference sequence). The length of the CDR3 is 16 residues. Losses at the gene ends were 5 bases for V and 1 base for J; bases not matched to a gene: 10.

V and J are TRBV12-2 and TRBJ1-4. TRBV12-2 is assigned pseudogene status. CDR3 length: 15 amino acids. The CDR3 DNA sequence: TGTGCAAGTCGCTTAGTCCCCGGGACCTATGAAAAACTGTTTTTT. Its protein product is CASRLVPGTYEKLFF.

J is TRBJ2-2 and V is TRBV7-2, with 8 bases matching TRBD2. The trim removed 3 bases at V and 11 bases at J, leaving 8 bases unmatched. The CDR3 extends over 14 amino acids. CDR1 is SGHTA, CDR2 FQGNSA, per germline. The CDR3 bases are TGTGCCAGCAGCTTCGAGACTAGCGTGACTGAGCTGTTTTTT. It is translated as CASSFETSVTELFF.

The chain joins TRBV6-6 to TRBJ1-1; D gene unclear. V lost 3 bases, J lost 8 bases, and 13 bases lay in between. The CDR3 has 13 amino acids. Germline assignment: CDR1 MNHNY and CDR2 SVGAGI (reference sequence). DNA of the CDR3: TGTGCCAGCAGTTATGGGGTGGGATCCGAAGCTTTCTTT. Protein product: CASSYGVGSEAFF.

The chain links TRBV18 to TRBJ2-3; D uncertain. Germline V gene lookup returns CDR1 KGHSH and CDR2 LQKENI. V was trimmed by 3 bases and J by 0 bases, leaving 7 bases between them. CDR3 size: 14 residues. CDR3 region: CASSPAISTDTQYF. The CDR3 DNA reads as TGTGCCAGCTCACCGGCCATTAGCACAGATACGCAGTATTTT.

In regard to this clone: The limits of the CDR3 on the DNA are not certain, so only TCRdb's listed CDR3 is given. V is TRBV7-2 and J is TRBJ2-2; the table assigns TRBD2, which was not confirmed against the DNA. The germline CDR1 and CDR2 sequences are SGHTA and FQGNSA. The CDR3 is made up of 14 amino acids, end residues included. The CDR3 loop is CASERGGVPVELFF.

This clone occurred a few times. The chain combines TRBV30 with TRBJ1-5; D unresolved. From germline, CDR1 is GTSNPN and CDR2 SVGIG (reference sequence). Trimming cost V 1 base and J 2 bases, with 12 bases left between them. The CDR3 spans 15 residues. The CDR3 sequence is CAWSGSPVGNQPQHF. CDR3 nucleotides: TGTGCCTGGAGTGGCTCCCCGGTGGGCAATCAGCCCCAGCATTTT.

The CDR3 here is CASSTQGRSPLHF. CDR3 bases: TGTGCCAGCAGCACACAGGGGAGATCACCCCTCCACTTT. The V gene is TRBV25-1, the J gene TRBJ1-6; 7 bases map to TRBD1. Germline V CDR1 and CDR2: MGHDK, SYGVNS. V was clipped by 6 bases and J by 10 bases; unmatched bases: 6. This CDR3 contains 13 residues.

This sequence joins TRBV2 and TRBJ2-5; 12 nucleotides line up with TRBD2. J gave up 2 bases and V 6 bases, and 4 bases lay outside the gene matches. The CDR3 extends over 15 amino acids. Germline CDR1 reads SNHLY; CDR2 reads FYNNEI. The CDR3 nucleotides are TGTGCCAGCAGGGAACTAGCGGGAGGACAAGAGACCCAGTACTTC. Translated, it gives CASRELAGGQETQYF.

The chain links TRBV21-1 to TRBJ2-1; the table's D call of TRBD2 was not tested on the DNA. TRBV21-1 is designated a pseudogene. The CDR3 is 19 amino acids. CDR3 sequence: CASPGQGQGTSGEYNEQFF. The DNA for the CDR3 is TGTGCCAGTCCCGGCCAAGGACAGGGGACTAGCGGAGAGTACAATGAGCAGTTCTTC.

The chain links TRBV4-3 to TRBJ2-2; 7 bases fit TRBD2. Per germline, CDR1 LGHNA and CDR2 YSLEER. V lost 0 bases, J lost 6 bases, and 4 bases stayed unmatched. CDR3 size: 15 residues. CDR3 DNA sequence: TGCGCCAGCAGCCAAGAATTGACTAGCTCCGGGGAGCTGTTTTTT. Translation gives CASSQELTSSGELFF.

This chain joins TRBV7-9 and TRBJ1-2; no reliable D call. Per the germline V gene, CDR1 is SEHNR and CDR2 is FQNEAQ (reference sequence). The CDR3 totals 15 residues. V dropped 4 bases and J dropped 0 bases, with 12 bases sitting between them. The CDR3 DNA sequence: TGTGCCAGCAGCTCATTGTCCCTAGCTAACTATGGCTACACCTTC. Amino acid sequence: CASSSLSLANYGYTF.

The chain combines TRBV7-2 with TRBJ2-2; 10 nucleotides align to TRBD2. Trimming took 5 bases from V and 6 from J; bases not matched to a gene: 6. The CDR3 is made up of 15 amino acids. The germline gives CDR1 SGHTA, CDR2 FQGNSA. The CDR3, as DNA: TGTGCCAGCAGCCCTTTGGGACTAGCGTCCGGGGAGCTGTTTTTT. Translating gives CASSPLGLASGELFF.